The 19 T cell receptor delta chains below were found in one sample sequenced in a study of gamma-delta chains in newborns, infants, children. TCRdb used CATT to re-call clones from the reads. The profile shows around 1,600 delta-chain clones, around 1.1% of them singletons. Sequenced sample: blood. The receptor source for this set is a child who was a newborn, infant or young child, either healthy, febrile or measles-vaccinated (not recorded which).

Concerning this clone: The TCRdb protein comes from a much larger clone and disagrees with this DNA's translation at residue 7, likely due to a read error; the protein given here is derived from the DNA. The genes are TRDV2 and TRDJ2; D is ambiguous. Trimming pared 0 bases from V and 10 bases from J, leaving 17 bases between. Germline lookup yields CDR1 GEAIGNYY and CDR2 EKD. CDR3 size: 15 residues. In DNA form, the CDR3 reads TGTGCCTGTGACACCGTGAGGGCCTCGGGAGAACAACTCTTCTTT. It translates to CACDTVRASGEQLFF.

For this clone: This DNA translates differently at residues 6 and 9 from the TCRdb protein, which is that of a much larger clone; a read error is likely, and the protein shown is the DNA's own translation. The J gene is TRDJ2, the V gene TRDV2; the D gene is possibly TRDD2 (5 bases). V lost 3 bases to trimming and J lost 6 bases, with 16 bases between them. Germline V lookup: CDR1 GEAIGNYY, CDR2 EKD. This CDR3 comprises 15 residues. The chain's CDR3 is CACDSPLPWAAQLFF. In nucleotides, the CDR3 is TGTGCCTGTGACTCGCCCCTACCTTGGGCAGCACAACTCTTCTTT.

A word on this clone: A read error likely explains this, since a far larger clone differs by one base. The sample carries other DNA sequences with the same CDR3. V and J are TRDV2 and TRDJ1; 12 bases are shared with TRDD3. This CDR3 spans 20 amino acids. Germline CDR1 is GEAIGNYY and CDR2 is EKD. Here the CDR3 reads CACDHVGPTGGYSIPDKLIF. The CDR3 DNA is TGTGCCTGTGACCACGTCGGGCCTACTGGGGGATACTCAATACCCGATAAGCTCATCTTT.

With respect to this clone: TCRdb has a much larger clone's protein, which differs at residue 10 from the translation of this DNA, likely because of a read error; what is shown is the protein translated from the DNA. The chain joins TRDV2 to TRDJ1, with D perhaps TRDD3 (5 bases). Trimming stripped 1 base from V and 3 bases from J, with 14 bases between. CDR1 GEAIGNYY and CDR2 EKD come from the germline V gene. The CDR3 covers 15 residues. The CDR3 bases are TGTGCCTGTGACACTCTGGGCCCGAACCCCGATAAACTCATCTTT. Residues: CACDTLGPNPDKLIF.

This clone came up a few times. This likely traces to a read error, being one base from a far larger clone. The sample has other DNA sequences that encode this CDR3 too. The rearrangement joins TRDV2 to TRDJ2; D is unresolved. This CDR3 contains 14 residues. The V end was cut by 5 bases, the J end by 6 bases, with 15 bases between. The V gene's germline CDR1 is GEAIGNYY and CDR2 EKD. DNA of the CDR3: TGTGCCTGTGGCACTCCCTCTCGGGCAGCACAACTCTTCTTT. Its protein product is CACGTPSRAAQLFF.

This clone appeared a few times. The amino acid sequence in TCRdb belongs to a much larger clone and departs from this DNA's translation at residue 8, likely a sequencing read error; the sequence shown is translated from the DNA. The chain combines TRDV2 with TRDJ1, with no clear D. Germline-derived CDR1 and CDR2 are GEAIGNYY and EKD. V lost 3 bases and J lost 0, with 16 bases in between. This CDR3 contains 16 residues. In nucleotides, the CDR3 is TGTGCCTGTGACCAAGTTAGCCAGACGGACACCGATAAACTCATCTTT. Amino acid sequence: CACDQVSQTDTDKLIF.

Concerning this clone: TCRdb pairs this DNA with a much larger clone's protein that differs at residue 13, likely a read error; the protein shown was translated from the DNA. V usage is TRDV2 and J usage is TRDJ1; D is unresolved. CDR1 and CDR2 (germline): GEAIGNYY, EKD. The CDR3 sequence is 16 residues long. As DNA, the CDR3 is TGTGCCTGTGACCAAGTTAGCCGGACGGACACCGATGAACTCATCTTT. It yields the protein CACDQVSRTDTDELIF.

This clone is medium-sized within its sample. A far larger clone differs by one base, so this is likely a read error. The same CDR3 arises from other DNA sequences in this sample as well. The J gene is TRDJ2, the V gene TRDV2; the D gene could be TRDD2 or TRDD3 (6 bases each). CDR1 is GEAIGNYY, CDR2 EKD, per germline. CDR3 length: 15 residues. The V and J ends lost 3 bases and 6 bases respectively, with 16 bases between them. CDR3 sequence reads: CACDSLLPGAAQLFF. Here the CDR3 DNA reads TGTGCCTGTGACTCACTCCTACCTGGGGCAGCACAACTCTTCTTT.

This clone was counted between two and nine times. TCRdb assigns this DNA the protein of a much larger clone, which departs from its translation at residue 9; this likely reflects a read error, and the protein shown comes from translating the DNA. The chain carries TRDV2 and TRDJ1; 7 bases map to TRDD3. The CDR3 has 16 amino acids. The V gene end was trimmed by 0 bases and the J gene end by 0 bases; junction bases not matched to a gene: 6. Germline assignment: CDR1 GEAIGNYY and CDR2 EKD. The CDR3 DNA reads as TGTGCCTGTGACACCGTTGGGGGAACGGACACCGATAAACTCATCTTT. This gives the protein CACDTVGGTDTDKLIF.

As to this clone: The protein in TCRdb stems from a much larger clone and differs at residue 11 from this DNA's translation, likely a read error; here the protein is translated from the DNA. The gene calls are TRDV2 and TRDJ1; maybe TRDD3 (5 bases). The CDR3 contains 15 residues. From germline, CDR1 is GEAIGNYY and CDR2 EKD. In DNA form, the CDR3 reads TGTGCCTGTGACACTCTGGGCCCGAACACCGTTAAACTCATCTTT. Translated, it gives CACDTLGPNTVKLIF.

Regarding this clone: The protein recorded in TCRdb matches a much larger clone and deviates from this DNA's translation at residue 13, suggesting a read error; the protein here is obtained by translating the DNA. The J gene is TRDJ3, the V gene TRDV2; TRDD3 agrees at 13 bases. With V trimmed by 3 bases and J by 4 bases, 14 bases remained unmatched. This CDR3 is built from 21 residues. Germline V lookup: CDR1 GEAIGNYY, CDR2 EKD. The CDR3 reads CACDSITGGYETYWDTRQMFF. CDR3 bases: TGTGCCTGTGACTCCATTACTGGGGGATACGAAACGTATTGGGACACCCGACAGATGTTTTTC.

This clone is categorized as medium-sized. This probably arose from a read error, given a far larger clone one base away. At the DNA level, this CDR3 is encoded by other sequences in the same sample as well. The rearrangement links TRDV2 to TRDJ2, with D hard to call. The CDR3 has 14 residues. Germline V gene data show CDR1 as GEAIGNYY and CDR2 as EKD. Here the CDR3 reads CACGTPSRAAQLFF. Here the CDR3 DNA reads TGTGCCTGTGGCACCCCCTCCCGGGCAGCACAACTCTTCTTT.

This clone showed up just a few times. This likely stems from a read error, as it lies one base from a far larger clone. The sample contains more than one DNA sequence encoding this CDR3. This chain's CDR3 is CACDTLLLGASSWDTRQMFF. The CDR3 DNA reads TGTGCCTGTGACACCCTCTTACTGGGAGCTAGCTCCTGGGACACCCGACAGATGTTTTTC. This chain links TRDV2 with TRDJ3; D possibly corresponds to TRDD3 (6 bases). The CDR3 spans 20 residues. Germline lookup yields CDR1 GEAIGNYY and CDR2 EKD. V lost 0 bases and J 0 bases, leaving 17 bases between the germline ends.

Notes on this clone: A far more abundant clone sits one base away, making this likely a read error. The identical CDR3 is also encoded by other nucleotide sequences in the sample. The V and J genes are TRDV2 and TRDJ3; TRDD3 might be the D (6 bases). CDR1 is GEAIGNYY and CDR2 is EKD in the germline V gene. The V and J ends lost 0 bases and 1 base respectively, with 9 bases between them. The CDR3 has 17 amino acids. CDR3 coding DNA: TGTGCCTGTGACACCGTACTGGGTTCCTGGGACACCCGACAGATGTTTTTC. This gives the protein CACDTVLGSWDTRQMFF.

This clone came up a few times. Only one base separates this from a far larger clonotype, so it likely reflects a read error. The same CDR3 is also encoded by other DNA sequences in this sample. This chain connects TRDV2 to TRDJ3; D may be TRDD3 (6 bases). The CDR3 sequence is 17 residues long. Germline V CDR1 and CDR2: GEAIGNYY, EKD. Trimming removed 0 bases at V and 1 base at J, with 9 bases between. CDR3 amino acids: CACDTVLGSWDTRQMFF. CDR3 DNA sequence: TGTGCCTGTGACACCGTACTGGGATCCTGGGACACCCGACAGATGTTTTTC.

This clone was seen more than once but under ten times. The protein TCRdb gives is from a much larger clone and does not agree with this DNA's translation at residue 8, likely a read error; the protein shown here comes from the DNA. The chain is built from TRDV2 and TRDJ3; D unresolved. The V and J ends lost 0 bases and 1 base respectively, with 12 bases between them. This CDR3 contains 18 residues. CDR1 is GEAIGNYY, CDR2 EKD, per germline. The CDR3: CACDTVMERSWDTRQMFF. For the CDR3, the DNA is TGTGCCTGTGACACCGTGATGGAGAGATCCTGGGACACCCGACAGATGTTTTTC.

This clone occurred a few times. TCRdb attributes to this sequence the protein of a much larger clone, which differs from the DNA translation at residue 11; a read error is likely, and the protein displayed is translated from the DNA. The chain joins TRDV2 to TRDJ3, with 12 bases aligning to TRDD3. J was trimmed by 6 bases and V by 2 bases; bases with no gene match: 7. CDR1 is GEAIGNYY, CDR2 EKD, per germline. This CDR3 contains 18 residues. The CDR3 DNA follows: TGTGCCTGTGACATACTGGGGGATACAGCTTTGGACACCCGACAGATGTTTTTC. Amino acid sequence: CACDILGDTALDTRQMFF.

There are a few counts of this clone. TCRdb pairs this DNA with a much larger clone's protein that differs at residue 10, likely a read error; the protein shown was translated from the DNA. The chain has TRDV2 and TRDJ3; TRDD3 matches at 8 bases. Per the germline V gene, CDR1 is GEAIGNYY and CDR2 is EKD. V trimming: 0 bases; J trimming: 1 base; junction bases outside the gene matches: 7. The CDR3 is made up of 19 amino acids. The CDR3 region is CACDTAGDSVSWDTRQMFF. The CDR3 DNA reads TGTGCCTGTGACACCGCGGGGGATAGTGTGTCCTGGGACACCCGACAGATGTTTTTC.

Points on this clone: A far more abundant clone sits one base away, making this likely a read error. Other DNA sequences within the sample encode an identical CDR3. The chain links TRAV29/DV5 to TRDJ1, with D perhaps TRDD3 (5 bases). Germline V lookup: CDR1 NSMFDY, CDR2 ISSIKDK. The CDR3 consists of 13 residues. The CDR3 spells CAACGALRGKLIF. In DNA, the CDR3 is TGCGCAGCATGTGGGGCCCTTAGGGGGAAACTCATCTTT.